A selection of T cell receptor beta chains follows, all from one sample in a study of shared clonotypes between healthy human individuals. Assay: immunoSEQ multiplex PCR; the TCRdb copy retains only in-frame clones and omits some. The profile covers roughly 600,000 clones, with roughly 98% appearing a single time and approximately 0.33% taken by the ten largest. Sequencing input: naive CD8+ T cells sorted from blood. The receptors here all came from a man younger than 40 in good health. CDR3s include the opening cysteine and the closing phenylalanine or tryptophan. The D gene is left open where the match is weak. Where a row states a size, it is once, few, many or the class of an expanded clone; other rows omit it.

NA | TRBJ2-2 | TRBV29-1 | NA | TGCAGCGTTGAAAGTCGGGGTAACACCGGGGAGCTGTTTTTT | CSVESRGNTGELFF
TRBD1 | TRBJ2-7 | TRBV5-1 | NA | TGCGCCAGCAGCTTCGGCGGGTTGATCAGGGACAGGGGGGACGAGCAGTACTTC | CASSFGGLIRDRGDEQYF
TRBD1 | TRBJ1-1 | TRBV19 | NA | TGTGCCAGTAGAGCATGGGACAGCAACACTGAAGCTTTCTTT | CASRAWDSNTEAFF
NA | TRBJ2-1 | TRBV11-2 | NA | TGTGCCAGCAGCTTCCTTAGCAATGAGCAGTTCTTC | CASSFLSNEQFF
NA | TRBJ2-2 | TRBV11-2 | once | TGTGCCAGCAGCCCTTGGGGGAGTAACACCGGGGAGCTGTTTTTT | CASSPWGSNTGELFF
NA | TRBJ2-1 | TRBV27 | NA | TGTGCCAGCAGTTTAACGGCTGTTATCTATGAGCAGTTCTTC | CASSLTAVIYEQFF
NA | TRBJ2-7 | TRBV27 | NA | TGTGCCAGCAGTTTAGGCAGGGGCACCTACGAGCAGTACTTC | CASSLGRGTYEQYF
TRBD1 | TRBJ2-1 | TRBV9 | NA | TGTGCCAGCAGCGGAACCCGGGACAGCTACAATGAGCAGTTCTTC | CASSGTRDSYNEQFF
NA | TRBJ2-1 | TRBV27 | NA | TGTGCCAGCAGTTTAACATACCTCGGATCGAACAATGAGCAGTTCTTC | CASSLTYLGSNNEQFF
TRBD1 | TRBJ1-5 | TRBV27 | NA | TGTGCCAGCTCACCTGGGCTCCGGGACAGGGCAGGGAAGCAGCCCCAGCATTTT | CASSPGLRDRAGKQPQHF
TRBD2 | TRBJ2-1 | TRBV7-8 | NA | TGTGCCAGCAGCGCCCGGGTAGCGGGAACCTACAATGAGCAGTTCTTC | CASSARVAGTYNEQFF
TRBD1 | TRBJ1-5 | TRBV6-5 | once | TGTGCCAGCAGCCTCGGACAGGGCTCTCAGCCCCAGCATTTT | CASSLGQGSQPQHF
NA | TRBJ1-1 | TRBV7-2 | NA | TGTGCCAGCAGCTTACAGACACCTGAAGCTTTCTTT | CASSLQTPEAFF
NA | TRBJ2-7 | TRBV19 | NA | TGTGCCAGGCCGGACTCTCCCTACGAGCAGTACTTC | CARPDSPYEQYF
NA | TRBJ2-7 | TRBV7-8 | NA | TGTGCCAGCAGCCCAGGCTGGCGGACCGAAGTTTACGAGCAGTACTTC | CASSPGWRTEVYEQYF
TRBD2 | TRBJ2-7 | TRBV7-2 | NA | TGTGCCAGCACTCACGGCCCTAGCGGCTCCTACGAGCAGTACTTC | CASTHGPSGSYEQYF
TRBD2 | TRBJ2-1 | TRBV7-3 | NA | TGTGCCAGCAGCCGAGCTAGCGGGAGCTCCTACAATGAGCAGTTCTTC | CASSRASGSSYNEQFF
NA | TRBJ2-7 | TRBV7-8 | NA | TGTGCCAGCAGCTTAGTCGGTCTAACATACGAGCAGTACTTC | CASSLVGLTYEQYF
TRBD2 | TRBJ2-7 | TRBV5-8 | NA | TGTGCCAGCAGCTTCCTCGGGACTAGTGCTTACGAGCAGTACTTC | CASSFLGTSAYEQYF
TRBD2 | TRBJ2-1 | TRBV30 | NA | TGTGCCTGGAGTCCCCGAAGGGGACTAGCGGTCAGCTCCTACAATGAGCAGTTCTTC | CAWSPRRGLAVSSYNEQFF
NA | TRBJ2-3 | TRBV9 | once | TGTGCCAGCAGCGTTTCCGGGACGGTGACAGATACGCAGTATTTT | CASSVSGTVTDTQYF
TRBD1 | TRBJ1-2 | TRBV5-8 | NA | TGTGCCAGCAGCACTCGGGACAGCCCTTCTAACTATGGCTACACCTTC | CASSTRDSPSNYGYTF
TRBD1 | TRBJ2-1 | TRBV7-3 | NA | TGTGCCAGCAGCTTAGGACAGGGTACCGACAATGAGCAGTTCTTC | CASSLGQGTDNEQFF
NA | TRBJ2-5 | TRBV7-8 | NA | TGTGCCAGCAGCTTAAATCACTCGGGGAATAAAGAGACCCAGTACTTC | CASSLNHSGNKETQYF
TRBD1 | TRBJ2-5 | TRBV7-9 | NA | TGTGCCAGCAGCTTATTGGGTAGGACAGGGAGGGAGACCCAGTACTTC | CASSLLGRTGRETQYF
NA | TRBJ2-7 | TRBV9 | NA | TGTGCCAGCAGCCCCCGGGACCTTCTTGAGCAGTACTTC | CASSPRDLLEQYF
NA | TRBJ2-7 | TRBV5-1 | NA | TGCGCCAGCAGAACCTCTAGCGTCTCGAACTACGAGCAGTACTTC | CASRTSSVSNYEQYF
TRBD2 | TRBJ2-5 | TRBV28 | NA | TGTGCCAGCAGGGGTAGCGGGAGTTCTGGCGAGACCCAGTACTTC | CASRGSGSSGETQYF
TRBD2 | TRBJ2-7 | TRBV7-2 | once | TGTGCCAGCAGCCCATCCCCGCGGGGGGGCTACGAGCAGTACTTC | CASSPSPRGGYEQYF
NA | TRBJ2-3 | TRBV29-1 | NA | TGCAGCGTTGTCGGGGTTAGCACAGATACGCAGTATTTT | CSVVGVSTDTQYF
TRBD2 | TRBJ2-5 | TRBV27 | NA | TGTGCCAGCAGTTTCACAGGACTAGCGTTGGAGACCCAGTACTTC | CASSFTGLALETQYF
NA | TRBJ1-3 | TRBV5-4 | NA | TGTGCCAGCAGCCTAGAAGGGTCTGGAAACACCATATATTTT | CASSLEGSGNTIYF
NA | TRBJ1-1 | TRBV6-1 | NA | TGTGCCAGCAGTGAAGCTCTCCCGGGCACTGAAGCTTTCTTT | CASSEALPGTEAFF
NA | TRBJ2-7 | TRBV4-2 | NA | TGTGCCAGCAGCCATCCGGGACAACAGTTTGGCGAGCAGTACTTC | CASSHPGQQFGEQYF
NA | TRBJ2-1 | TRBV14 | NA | TGTGCCAGCAGCCAAGTAGCAGCTAGCTCCTACAATGAGCAGTTCTTC | CASSQVAASSYNEQFF
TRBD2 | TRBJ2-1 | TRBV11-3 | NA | TGTGCCAGCAGCGTCGGGACTACCAATGAGCAGTTCTTC | CASSVGTTNEQFF
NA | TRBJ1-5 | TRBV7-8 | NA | TGTGCCAGCAGCCTAGATCTGGTGGGCCAGCCCCAGCATTTT | CASSLDLVGQPQHF
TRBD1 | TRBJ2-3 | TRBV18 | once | TGTGCCAGCTGCGAATACACAGGGGGCCTCGCAGATACGCAGTATTTT | CASCEYTGGLADTQYF
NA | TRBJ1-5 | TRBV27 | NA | TGTGCCAGCAGTTTATCAGGGTACAATCAGCCCCAGCATTTT | CASSLSGYNQPQHF
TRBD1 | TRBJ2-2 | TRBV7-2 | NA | TGTGCCAGCAGCTTAGTAGGGACAGCGAACACCGGGGAGCTGTTTTTT | CASSLVGTANTGELFF
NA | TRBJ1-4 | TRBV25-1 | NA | TGTGCCAGCAGTGAAGGGGGTTTTGAAAAACTGTTTTTT | CASSEGGFEKLFF
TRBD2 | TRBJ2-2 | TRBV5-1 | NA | TGCGCCAGCAGCTCCAGGGGAGCGGGGGCAATCACCGGGGAGCTGTTTTTT | CASSSRGAGAITGELFF
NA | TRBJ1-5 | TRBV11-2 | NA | TGTGCCAGCAGCTTAGAGGGGGAAACGGAGCCCCAGCATTTT | CASSLEGETEPQHF
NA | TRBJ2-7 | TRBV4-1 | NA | TGCGCCAGCAGCCAAGATGCCAGGGTGATCTACGAGCAGTACTTC | CASSQDARVIYEQYF
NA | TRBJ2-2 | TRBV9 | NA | TGTGCCAGCAGCGTATTTAACACCGGGGAGCTGTTTTTT | CASSVFNTGELFF
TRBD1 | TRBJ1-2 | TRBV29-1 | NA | TGCAGCGCCAGAACCCTAGAACGGACAGGCGGAGACGGCTACACCTTC | CSARTLERTGGDGYTF
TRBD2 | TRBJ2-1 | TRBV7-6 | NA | TGTGCCAGCAGCTCCGGACTAGCGGGAGTACATGAGCAGTTCTTC | CASSSGLAGVHEQFF
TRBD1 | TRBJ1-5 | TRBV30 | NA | TGTGCCTGGAGTCCGGGACAGGGATTTCAGCCCCAGCATTTT | CAWSPGQGFQPQHF
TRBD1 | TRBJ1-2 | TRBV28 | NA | TGTGCCAGCAGTTTAGTCGGGGGGACAGGCGGTATCTATGGCTACACCTTC | CASSLVGGTGGIYGYTF
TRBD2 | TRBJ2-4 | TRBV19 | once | TGTGCCAGTAGTATCGGGAGGGACACACTAATAGCCAAAAACATTCAGTACTTC | CASSIGRDTLIAKNIQYF
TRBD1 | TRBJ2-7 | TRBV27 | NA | TGTGCCAGCAGTCTCGACAGGGAGAGGTACTACGAGCAGTACTTC | CASSLDRERYYEQYF
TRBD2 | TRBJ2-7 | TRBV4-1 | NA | TGCGCCAGCAGCCAAGTGACTAGCGGTCCCTACGAGCAGTACTTC | CASSQVTSGPYEQYF
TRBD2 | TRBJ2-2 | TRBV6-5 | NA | TGTGCCAGCAGCCTTAGCGGGAGCACCGGGGAGCTGTTTTTT | CASSLSGSTGELFF
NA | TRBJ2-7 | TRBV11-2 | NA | TGTGCCAGCAGCTTAGAGGCAGAGAGCTCCTACGAGCAGTACTTC | CASSLEAESSYEQYF
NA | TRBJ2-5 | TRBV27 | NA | TGTGCCAGCAGTTCCCTAGCAGAAGAGACCCAGTACTTC | CASSSLAEETQYF